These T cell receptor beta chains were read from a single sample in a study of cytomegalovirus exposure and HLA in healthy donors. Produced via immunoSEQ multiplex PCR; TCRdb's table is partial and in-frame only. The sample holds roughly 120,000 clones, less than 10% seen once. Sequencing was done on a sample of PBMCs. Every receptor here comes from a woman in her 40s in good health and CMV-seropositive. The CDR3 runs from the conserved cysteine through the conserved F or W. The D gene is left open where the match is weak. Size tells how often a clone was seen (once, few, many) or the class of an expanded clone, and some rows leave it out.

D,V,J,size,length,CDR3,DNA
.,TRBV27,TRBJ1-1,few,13,CASSLQGIPEAFF,TGTGCCAGCAGCCTCCAGGGGATTCCTGAAGCTTTCTTT
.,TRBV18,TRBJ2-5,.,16,CASSPLAVTRGETQYF,TGTGCCAGCTCACCCCTGGCGGTGACCAGAGGGGAGACCCAGTACTTC
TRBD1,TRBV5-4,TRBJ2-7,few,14,CASSHPGQRYEQYF,TGTGCCAGCAGCCATCCGGGACAGCGATACGAGCAGTACTTC
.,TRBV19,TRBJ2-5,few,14,CASSIGRIQETQYF,TGTGCCAGTAGTATCGGTAGAATCCAAGAGACCCAGTACTTC
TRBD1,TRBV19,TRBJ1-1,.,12,CASSIGQAVAFF,TGTGCCAGTAGTATTGGACAGGCAGTAGCTTTCTTT
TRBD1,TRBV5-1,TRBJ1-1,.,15,CASSSDGQGSTEAFF,TGCGCCAGCAGCTCCGATGGACAGGGCAGCACTGAAGCTTTCTTT
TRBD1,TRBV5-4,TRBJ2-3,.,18,CASSKGQGISWSTDTQYF,TGTGCCAGCAGCAAGGGACAGGGGATTTCGTGGAGCACAGATACGCAGTATTTT
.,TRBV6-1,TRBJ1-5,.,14,CASSGATGNQPQHF,TGTGCCAGCAGTGGCGCGACGGGGAATCAGCCCCAGCATTTT
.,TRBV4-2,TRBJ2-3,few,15,CASSQDLGGAFPQYF,TGTGCCAGCAGCCAAGATCTGGGGGGGGCCTTTCCGCAGTATTTT
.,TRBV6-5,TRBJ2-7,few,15,CASSRHGVHPYEQYF,TGTGCCAGCAGTCGACACGGGGTACACCCCTACGAGCAGTACTTC
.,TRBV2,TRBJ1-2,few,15,CASRADLEPTYGYTF,TGTGCCAGCAGAGCCGATCTAGAGCCGACCTATGGCTACACCTTC
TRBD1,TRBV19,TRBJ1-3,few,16,CASSMGQGFFGNTIYF,TGTGCCAGTAGTATGGGACAGGGCTTCTTTGGAAACACCATATATTTT
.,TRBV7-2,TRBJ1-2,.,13,CASSLRSETLTLF,TGTGCCAGCAGCTTAAGGTCCGAGACACTGACCCTCTTC
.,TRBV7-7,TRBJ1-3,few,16,CASSPLASGSGNTIYF,TGTGCCAGCAGCCCTCTTGCCTCAGGGTCAGGAAACACCATATATTTT
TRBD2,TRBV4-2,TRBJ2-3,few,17,CASSSLTSGGQGDTQYF,TGTGCCAGCAGCTCCCTGACTAGCGGGGGGCAGGGAGATACGCAGTATTTT
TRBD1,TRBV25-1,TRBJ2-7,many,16,CASSGPRQGPGYEQYF,TGTGCCAGCAGTGGCCCTCGACAGGGCCCGGGCTACGAGCAGTACTTC
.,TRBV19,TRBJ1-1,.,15,CASRTSTGMNTEAFF,TGTGCCAGTAGAACATCGACAGGCATGAACACTGAAGCTTTCTTT
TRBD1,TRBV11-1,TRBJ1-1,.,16,CASSSRDRGLWEEAFF,TGTGCCAGCAGCTCCCGGGACAGGGGGCTGTGGGAGGAAGCTTTCTTT
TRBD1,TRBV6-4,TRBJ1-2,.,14,CASRVGQGAGGYTF,TGTGCCAGCAGAGTTGGACAGGGGGCCGGTGGCTACACCTTC
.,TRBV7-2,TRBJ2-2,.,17,CASSLAPGASITGELFF,TGTGCCAGCAGCTTAGCGCCAGGGGCGTCGATCACCGGGGAGCTGTTTTTT
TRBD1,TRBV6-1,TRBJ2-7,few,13,CASWGTEPYEQYF,TGTGCCAGTTGGGGGACAGAGCCCTACGAGCAGTACTTC
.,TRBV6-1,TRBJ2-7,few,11,CAIDSSYEQYF,TGTGCCATAGATAGCTCCTACGAGCAGTACTTC
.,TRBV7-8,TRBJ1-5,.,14,CASADGSGNQPQHF,TGTGCCAGCGCTGACGGCAGCGGCAATCAGCCCCAGCATTTT
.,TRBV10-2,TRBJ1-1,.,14,CASTVAEGNTEAFF,TGCGCCAGCACCGTTGCGGAGGGGAACACTGAAGCTTTCTTT
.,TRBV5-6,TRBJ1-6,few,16,CASSLQGSSYNSPLHF,TGTGCCAGCAGCTTGCAGGGGAGCTCCTATAATTCACCCCTCCACTTT
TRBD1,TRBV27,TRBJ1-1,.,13,CASSPRTGTEAFF,TGTGCCAGCAGTCCACGGACAGGAACTGAAGCTTTCTTT
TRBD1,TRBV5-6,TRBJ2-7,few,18,CASTALLFTGTGDYEQYF,TGTGCCAGCACCGCCCTTCTATTTACCGGGACAGGGGACTACGAGCAGTACTTC
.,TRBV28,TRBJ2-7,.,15,CASSLIGVLHSEQYF,TGTGCCAGCAGTTTAATAGGAGTCCTGCACTCCGAGCAGTACTTC
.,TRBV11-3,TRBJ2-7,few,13,CASSLGRDYEQYF,TGTGCCAGCAGCTTAGGTCGGGATTACGAGCAGTACTTC
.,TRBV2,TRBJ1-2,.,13,CASCRDTNYGYTF,TGTGCCAGCTGCCGGGACACCAACTATGGCTACACCTTC
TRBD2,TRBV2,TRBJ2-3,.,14,CASSRGLGADTQYF,TGTGCCAGCAGTCGGGGACTAGGTGCAGATACGCAGTATTTT
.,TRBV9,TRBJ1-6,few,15,CASSVEEGLGSPLHF,TGTGCCAGCAGCGTAGAGGAGGGGCTAGGCTCACCCCTCCACTTT
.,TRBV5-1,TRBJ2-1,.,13,CASSPSSDNEQFF,TGCGCCAGCAGCCCTTCGAGCGACAATGAGCAGTTCTTC
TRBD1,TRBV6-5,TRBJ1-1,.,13,CASSRRGTGEAFF,TGTGCCAGCAGCCGCAGGGGGACAGGTGAAGCTTTCTTT
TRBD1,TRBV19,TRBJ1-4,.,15,CASSIWTGGREKLFF,TGTGCCAGTAGTATTTGGACAGGGGGCCGTGAAAAACTGTTTTTT
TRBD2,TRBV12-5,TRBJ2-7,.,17,CASGLTSGSPSVGEQYF,TGTGCTAGTGGTTTGACTAGCGGGAGCCCCTCGGTTGGCGAGCAGTACTTC
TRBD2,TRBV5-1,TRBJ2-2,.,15,CASSFGTRLTGELFF,TGCGCCAGCAGCTTCGGGACTAGGCTCACCGGGGAGCTGTTTTTT
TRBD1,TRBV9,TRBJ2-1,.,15,CASSGTGASYNEQFF,TGTGCCAGCAGCGGCACAGGGGCTTCCTACAATGAGCAGTTCTTC
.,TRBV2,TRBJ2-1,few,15,CASTYGAGIYNEQFF,TGTGCCAGCACCTATGGGGCAGGTATCTACAATGAGCAGTTCTTC
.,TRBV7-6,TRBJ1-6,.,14,CASSSGSSGSPLHF,TGTGCCAGCAGCTCAGGGTCCTCGGGCTCACCCCTCCACTTT
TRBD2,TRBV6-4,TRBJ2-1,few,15,CASSDSSGGGYEQFF,TGTGCCAGCAGTGACTCGAGTGGGGGAGGGTATGAGCAGTTCTTC
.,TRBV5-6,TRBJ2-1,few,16,CASSFLSGSGVNEQFF,TGTGCCAGCAGCTTCCTTTCAGGGTCGGGGGTCAATGAGCAGTTCTTC
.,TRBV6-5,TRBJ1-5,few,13,CASRLQLNQPQHF,TGTGCCAGCAGGCTACAGCTAAATCAGCCCCAGCATTTT
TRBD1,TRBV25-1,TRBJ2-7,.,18,CASSESAGTGENPYEQYF,TGTGCCAGCAGTGAATCGGCCGGGACAGGGGAAAACCCCTACGAGCAGTACTTC
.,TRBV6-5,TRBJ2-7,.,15,CASSSVAGQFGEQYF,TGTGCCAGCAGTTCCGTGGCGGGACAGTTCGGCGAGCAGTACTTC
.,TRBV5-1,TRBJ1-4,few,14,CASSFGGRGEKLFF,TGCGCCAGCAGCTTCGGGGGGCGAGGTGAAAAACTGTTTTTT
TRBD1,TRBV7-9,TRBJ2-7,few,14,CASSMGTASHEQYF,TGTGCCAGCAGCATGGGGACAGCGTCCCACGAGCAGTACTTC
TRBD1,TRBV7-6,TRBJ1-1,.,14,CASSSRGRNTEAFF,TGTGCCAGCAGCTCCAGGGGGCGGAACACTGAAGCTTTCTTT
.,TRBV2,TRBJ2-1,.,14,CASSVEVSYNEQFF,TGTGCCAGCAGTGTTGAGGTCTCCTACAATGAGCAGTTCTTC
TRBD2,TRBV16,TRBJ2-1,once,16,CASSQSIASGGNEQFF,TGTGCCAGCAGCCAATCGATAGCTAGCGGGGGGAATGAGCAGTTCTTC
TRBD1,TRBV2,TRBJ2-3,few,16,CASSERGQYSTDTQYF,TGTGCCAGCAGTGAACGGGGACAGTATAGCACAGATACGCAGTATTTT
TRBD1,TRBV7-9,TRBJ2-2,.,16,CASSTRDRERTGELFF,TGTGCCAGCAGCACCCGGGACAGGGAACGTACCGGGGAGCTGTTTTTT
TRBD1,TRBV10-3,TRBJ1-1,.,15,CAISGTGGEVTEAFF,TGTGCCATCAGTGGTACAGGGGGCGAGGTCACTGAAGCTTTCTTT